A single sample is the source of the 8 T cell receptor beta chains below, sequenced in a study of cytomegalovirus exposure and HLA in healthy donors. Method: immunoSEQ multiplex PCR; TCRdb's copy keeps in-frame clones and lacks some. Of about 250,000 clones detected, about 83% appear once; the ten largest clones hold roughly 2.5%. Sequencing input: PBMCs. The receptor source for this set is a young man in good health and CMV-seronegative.

This rearrangement joins TRBV5-3 to TRBJ2-1; 9 bases line up with TRBD2. TRBV5-3 is sorted into the ORF group, with uncertain function. This CDR3 region has 16 residues. V was pared by 1 base and J by 3 bases, with 5 bases of the junction left unmatched. The CDR3 reads CARSLPAGGFYNEQFF. The DNA for the CDR3 is TGTGCCAGAAGCTTGCCAGCGGGGGGTTTCTACAATGAGCAGTTCTTC.

The rearrangement uses TRBV10-1 and TRBJ2-5, with D possibly TRBD1 on 5 matching bases. The CDR3 sequence is 13 residues long. Germline-derived CDR1 and CDR2 are WNHNN and SYGVQD (reference sequence). The ends were cut back, 8 bases at V and 2 bases at J, with 12 bases in the middle. CDR3 sequence (DNA): TGCGCCAGCCAAGGGGCCGGTCAAGAGACCCAGTACTTC. Protein product: CASQGAGQETQYF.

V and J are TRBV4-1 and TRBJ1-2; tentatively, D is TRBD1 (5 bases). The CDR3 is made up of 14 amino acids. Trimming shortened V by 0 bases and J by 7 bases, and 12 bases separated the two germline ends. Germline V lookup: CDR1 MGHRA, CDR2 YSYEKL. The CDR3 spells CASSQDRELFGYTF. The DNA for the CDR3 is TGCGCCAGCAGCCAAGACAGGGAACTATTTGGCTACACCTTC.

The chain couples TRBV11-2 to TRBJ1-1, with TRBD1 matching over 9 bases. Trimming at V came to 3 bases and at J to 6 bases, leaving 2 bases not matched to a gene. From germline, CDR1 is SGHAT and CDR2 FQNNGV. CDR3 length equals 13 residues. This chain's CDR3 is CASSFGTGSEAFF. CDR3 in DNA: TGTGCCAGCAGCTTCGGGACAGGGTCTGAAGCTTTCTTT.

CDR3 protein: CASSVLGGANTGELFF. CDR3 nucleotides: TGTGCCAGCAGCGTTCTCGGGGGAGCCAACACCGGGGAGCTGTTTTTT. This chain links TRBV5-4 with TRBJ2-2, with D perhaps TRBD2 (6 bases). V lost 4 bases and J lost 2, with 15 bases in between. The CDR3 spans 16 residues. CDR1 and CDR2 from the germline V gene are SGHNT and YYREEE (reference sequence).

This clone has just one count. The J gene is TRBJ1-4, the V gene TRBV30, with 9 bases fitting TRBD1. V lost 2 bases, J lost 4 bases, and 11 bases stayed unmatched. Germline CDR1 is GTSNPN and CDR2 is SVGIG (reference sequence). This CDR3 is 17 amino acids long. The CDR3 DNA follows: TGTGCCTGGAGTCCAAAGACCTTGGGACAGGGTAATGAAAAACTGTTTTTT. Translation gives CAWSPKTLGQGNEKLFF.

This sequence joins TRBV5-1 and TRBJ2-5, with 14 nucleotides matching TRBD2. V lost 0 bases to trimming and J lost 1 base; unmatched junction nucleotides: 2. Germline V gene data show CDR1 as SGHRS and CDR2 as YFSETQ. This CDR3 spans 17 amino acids. The CDR3: CASSLAGLAGAQETQYF. CDR3 coding DNA: TGCGCCAGCAGCTTGGCGGGACTAGCGGGGGCCCAAGAGACCCAGTACTTC.

The chain employs TRBV10-3 and TRBJ2-7, with D perhaps matching TRBD2 (6 bases). The germline CDR1 and CDR2 sequences are ENHRY and SYGVKD. Trimming removed 8 bases at V and 4 bases at J, with 12 bases between. The CDR3 totals 12 residues. CDR3 residues: CAIGGTEYEQYF. CDR3 in DNA: TGTGCCATCGGGGGGACGGAGTACGAGCAGTACTTC.